This T cell receptor (beta chain) was identified in a study of OX40 agonist ivuxolimab in advanced cancers. CDR3 size: 13 residues. The germline V gene encodes CDR1 SGHTA and CDR2 FQGTGA. V dropped 5 bases and J dropped 2 bases, with 9 bases sitting between them. About this clone itself: Its antigen is undetermined.

Study-wide points: The work left the antigen specificity of expanded peripheral T cells undetermined. Those patients achieving a partial response at 0.1-3.0 mg/kg showed among the lowest clonal expansion.

Assay: immunoSEQ multiplex PCR; the TCRdb copy retains only in-frame clones and omits some. The sample records over 60,000 clones, about 90% being singletons. J is TRBJ2-5 and V is TRBV7-3; unclear D gene. The receptor was derived from an adult with an advanced solid tumor such as melanoma, head and neck, liver or kidney cancer. Sequences were derived from CD4+ or CD8+ T cells sorted from blood, sampled in a trial of the OX40 agonist ivuxolimab. CDR3 region: CASSRSVQETQYF. Written as DNA, the CDR3 is TGTGCCAGCAGCCGTTCCGTACAAGAGACCCAGTACTTC.